This TCR beta chain was identified during a study of blood T cell repertoires in COVID-19. This table comes from immunoSEQ multiplex PCR, and its TCRdb copy is limited to in-frame clones, with some not included. The table includes more than 90,000 clones, about 85% detected once. This clonotype originated in a human donor in a cohort sampled during active COVID-19. The sequenced sample consisted of peripheral blood.

This chain's CDR3 is CASSQGRGDQPQHF. The CDR3 DNA reads TGCGCCAGCAGCCAAGGCCGAGGTGACCAGCCCCAGCATTTT. This rearrangement joins TRBV4-3 to TRBJ1-5; D is ambiguous. Germline-derived CDR1 and CDR2 are LGHNA and YSLEER. V was trimmed by 1 base and J by 7 bases, leaving 11 bases between them. The CDR3 loop spans 14 amino acids.